This T cell receptor (beta chain) originates from a study of T cell changes during pregnancy in multiple sclerosis. The V gene lost 4 bases and the J gene lost 6 bases, with 13 bases spanning the gap. The germline V gene has CDR1 SEHNR and CDR2 FQNEAQ (reference sequence). This CDR3 is 14 amino acids long. Generated by immunoSEQ multiplex PCR, the TCRdb table keeps only in-frame clones and is missing some. The sample carries roughly 69,000 clones, roughly 92% recorded once. V is TRBV7-9 and J is TRBJ1-5; TRBD1 is a possible D gene (6 bases). This TCR was sampled from a female donor with multiple sclerosis, enrolled in a pregnancy study. Here the sequenced sample was peripheral blood, taken in the second trimester of pregnancy. The CDR3 loop is CASSSGQKGQPQHF. CDR3 DNA: TGTGCCAGCAGCTCCGGACAGAAGGGTCAGCCCCAGCATTTT. Based on the CDR3 plus reference TRBV7-9 and TRBJ1-5, the full variable domain is DTGVSQNPRHKITKRGQNVTFRCDPISEHNRLYWYRQTLGQGPEFLTYFQNEAQLEKSRLLSDRFSAERPKGSFSTLEIQRTEQGDSAMYLCASSSGQKGQPQHFGDGTRLSIL.